The clone carrying this TCR beta chain appeared a few times. Stated treatment: randomized to nivolumab then ipilimumab (arm A) or the reverse (arm B). The data were taken from a study of sequential checkpoint blockade in melanoma. Libraries were prepared by immunoSEQ multiplex PCR; TCRdb keeps only in-frame clonotypes and omits some of them. The sample records 2,000 to 3,000 clones, approximately 20% being singletons. The V end lost 3 bases, the J end lost 3 bases, and 20 bases lay between the germline ends. The CDR3 spans 17 residues. The germline V gene encodes CDR1 MDHEN and CDR2 SYDVKM. The rearrangement links TRBV28 to TRBJ1-1; perhaps TRBD1 as D (6 bases). Specimen: tumor tissue (inferred from file names), collected from a patient given nivolumab and ipilimumab in sequence. This clonotype originated in a human donor with melanoma. CDR3 loop: CASSLGGWAVSYTEAFF. In nucleotides, the CDR3 is TGTGCCAGCAGTTTGGGGGGCTGGGCGGTTTCATACACTGAAGCTTTCTTT. The full variable domain, in which reference TRBV28 and TRBJ1-1 provide the parts outside the CDR3, is DVKVTQSSRYLVKRTGEKVFLECVQDMDHENMFWYRQDPGLGLRLIYFSYDVKMKEKGDIPEGYSVSREKKERFSLILESASTNQTSMYLCASSLGGWAVSYTEAFFGQGTRLTVV.